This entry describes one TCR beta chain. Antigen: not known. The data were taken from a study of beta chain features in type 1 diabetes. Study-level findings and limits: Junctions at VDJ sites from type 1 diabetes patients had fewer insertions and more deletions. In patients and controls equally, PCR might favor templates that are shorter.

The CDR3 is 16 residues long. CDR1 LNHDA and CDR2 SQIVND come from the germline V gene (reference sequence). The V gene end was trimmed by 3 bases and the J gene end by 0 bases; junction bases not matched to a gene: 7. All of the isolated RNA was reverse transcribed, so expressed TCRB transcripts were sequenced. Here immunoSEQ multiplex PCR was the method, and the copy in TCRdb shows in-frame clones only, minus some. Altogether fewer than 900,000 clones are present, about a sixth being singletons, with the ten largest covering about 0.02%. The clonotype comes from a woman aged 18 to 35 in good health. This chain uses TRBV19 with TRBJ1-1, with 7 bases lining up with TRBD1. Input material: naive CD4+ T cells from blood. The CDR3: CASSIRETGMNTEAFF. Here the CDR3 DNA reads TGTGCCAGTAGTATCCGGGAGACAGGGATGAACACTGAAGCTTTCTTT.